Shown below are 10 T cell receptor beta chains from a single sample sequenced in a study of CD4 T cells in relation to SARS-CoV-2 and coronaviruses. Measured with immunoSEQ multiplex PCR; TCRdb has only the in-frame clones, and not every one. The sample shows 50,000 to 70,000 clones, just over 90% of them seen only once. The sequenced sample consisted of naive CD4+ T cells from PBMCs. Subset reported: naive CD4+ T cells isolated by negative enrichment. The receptors shown here come from an adult with COVID-19.

The chain carries TRBV11-2 and TRBJ2-1; maybe TRBD2 (6 bases). The CDR3 runs to 12 residues. The V gene's germline CDR1 is SGHAT and CDR2 FQNNGV. Trimming removed 5 bases from V and 9 bases from J, with 11 bases in between. CDR3 sequence reads: CASSRDLSEQFF. The CDR3 bases are TGTGCCAGCAGCCGGGACTTGAGTGAGCAGTTCTTC.

This chain links TRBV28 with TRBJ2-5; D unclear. V lost 5 bases, J lost 1 base, and 14 bases lay in between. Germline CDR1 reads MDHEN; CDR2 reads SYDVKM. This CDR3 is 15 amino acids long. CDR3 coding DNA: TGTGCCAGCAGTCGTTCAGACACCGCCCAAGAGACCCAGTACTTC. This translates into CASSRSDTAQETQYF.

The chain recombines TRBV2 with TRBJ2-1; 8 bases match TRBD2. V trimming: 9 bases; J trimming: 6 bases; junction bases outside the gene matches: 7. There are 13 residues in the CDR3. Germline V gene lookup returns CDR1 SNHLY and CDR2 FYNNEI. CDR3 coding DNA: TGTGCCAGAACGGGACTAGTCGGCAATGAGCAGTTCTTC. As protein: CARTGLVGNEQFF.

The chain links TRBV6-5 to TRBJ2-7; D is possibly TRBD2 (6 bases). The CDR3 spans 15 residues. The V end was cut by 0 bases, the J end by 1 base, with 10 bases between. Germline CDR1 reads MNHEY; CDR2 reads SVGAGI. The DNA of the CDR3 is TGTGCCAGCAGTTACTCTTTCGGGAGTTCCTACGAGCAGTACTTC. Translating gives CASSYSFGSSYEQYF.

J is TRBJ2-2 and V is TRBV6-4; 7 nucleotides match TRBD1. Looked up from germline, CDR1 is MRHNA and CDR2 is SNTAGT. The junction had 0 bases not matched to a gene; V was cut back by 2 bases and J by 3 bases. CDR3 length: 14 residues. For the CDR3, the DNA is TGTGCCAGCAGTGACAGGGGGCACACCGGGGAGCTGTTTTTT. Its protein is CASSDRGHTGELFF.

DNA of the CDR3: TGTGCCAGCAGATGGATCAAAGAGACCCAGTACTTC. Amino acid sequence: CASRWIKETQYF. The chain is built from TRBV2 and TRBJ2-5; D ambiguous. Germline V gene sequence: CDR1 SNHLY, CDR2 FYNNEI. Trimming removed 6 bases at V and 3 bases at J, with 8 bases between. This CDR3 contains 12 residues.

The chain uses TRBV2 and TRBJ1-5; D remains unclear. Germline assignment: CDR1 SNHLY and CDR2 FYNNEI. V lost 3 bases, J lost 0 bases, and 6 bases lay in between. This CDR3 has 14 amino acids. The CDR3 loop reads CASSDVLSNQPQHF. CDR3 bases: TGTGCCAGCAGTGACGTCCTTAGCAATCAGCCCCAGCATTTT. Drawing the rest from reference TRBV2 and TRBJ1-5, the complete variable domain is EPEVTQTPSHQVTQMGQEVILRCVPISNHLYFYWYRQILGQKVEFLVSFYNNEISEKSEIFDDQFSVERPDGSNFTLKIRSTKLEDSAMYFCASSDVLSNQPQHFGDGTRLSIL.

This chain connects TRBV5-1 to TRBJ2-2; 9 bases map to TRBD1. The junction had 8 bases not matched to a gene; V was cut back by 2 bases and J by 6 bases. CDR1 is SGHRS and CDR2 is YFSETQ in the germline V gene. The CDR3 totals 16 residues. In DNA, the CDR3 is TGCGCCAGCAGCTTTAGGGACAGGGCCTTCTCCGGGGAGCTGTTTTTT. This gives the protein CASSFRDRAFSGELFF.

For the CDR3, the DNA is TGTGCCAGCAGTACCGTCAGGGTAGGACGAGAGACCCAGTACTTC. It encodes CASSTVRVGRETQYF. The chain combines TRBV28 with TRBJ2-5; D might be TRBD1 (5 bases). The V end was cut by 5 bases, the J end by 4 bases, with 17 bases between. Germline V gives CDR1 MDHEN, CDR2 SYDVKM. The CDR3 loop spans 15 amino acids. Filled out from reference TRBV28 and TRBJ2-5, the complete variable domain reads DVKVTQSSRYLVKRTGEKVFLECVQDMDHENMFWYRQDPGLGLRLIYFSYDVKMKEKGDIPEGYSVSREKKERFSLILESASTNQTSMYLCASSTVRVGRETQYFGPGTRLLVL.

The chain recombines TRBV5-1 with TRBJ1-5; maybe TRBD1 (5 bases). Germline CDR1 SGHRS, CDR2 YFSETQ. The ends were cut back, 3 bases at V and 2 bases at J, with 12 bases in the middle. CDR3 length: 15 amino acids. CDR3 in DNA: TGCGCCAGCAGCTGGGGCGGAGGCGGCAATCAGCCCCAGCATTTT. Residues: CASSWGGGGNQPQHF.